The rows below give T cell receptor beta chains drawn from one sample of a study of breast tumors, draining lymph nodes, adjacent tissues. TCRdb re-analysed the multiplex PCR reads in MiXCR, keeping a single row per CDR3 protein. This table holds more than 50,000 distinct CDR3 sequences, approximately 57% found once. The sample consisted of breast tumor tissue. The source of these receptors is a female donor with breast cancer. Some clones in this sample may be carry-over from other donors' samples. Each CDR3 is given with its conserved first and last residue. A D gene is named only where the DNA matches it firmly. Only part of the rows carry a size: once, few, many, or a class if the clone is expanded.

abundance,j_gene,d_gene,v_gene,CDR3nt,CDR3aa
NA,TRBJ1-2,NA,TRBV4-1,TGCGCCAGCAGCCAACGGATCGGAAACTATGGCTACACCTTC,CASSQRIGNYGYTF
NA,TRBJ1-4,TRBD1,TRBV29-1,TGCAGCGTTTCAGGGGGCACCGTTGCAACTAATGAAAAACTGTTTTTT,CSVSGGTVATNEKLFF
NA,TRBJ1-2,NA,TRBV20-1,TGCAGTGCTAGAGACCCGACCGCCCTGGGGGGTGGCTACACCTTC,CSARDPTALGGGYTF
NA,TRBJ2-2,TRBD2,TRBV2,TGTGCCAGCAGTGAAAGTCCCTATAGACTAGCGGGAGGGCCGAACGGGGAGCTGTTTTTT,CASSESPYRLAGGPNGELFF
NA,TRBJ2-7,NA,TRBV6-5,TGTGCCAGCAGTACCGGGCAGGGATTCTACGAGCAGTACTTC,CASSTGQGFYEQYF
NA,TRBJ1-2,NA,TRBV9,TGTGCCAGCAGCGTAGCTCCGGTGGGGGACTATGGCTACACCTTC,CASSVAPVGDYGYTF
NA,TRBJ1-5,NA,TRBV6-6,TGTGCCAGCAGGCGACTTCTCACTCATAGCAATCAGCCCCAGCATTTT,CASRRLLTHSNQPQHF
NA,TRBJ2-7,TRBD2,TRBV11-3,TGTGCCAGCAGCTCTAGCGGGGTTTCCTACGAGCAGTACTTC,CASSSSGVSYEQYF
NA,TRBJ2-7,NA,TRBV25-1,TGTGCCAGCAGTGACCTTGGCCGGGGCTCCTCCTACGAGCAGTACTTC,CASSDLGRGSSYEQYF
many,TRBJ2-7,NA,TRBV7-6,TGTGCCAGCAGCTTAGAGTCCGGCCAGGGTGGCTCCTACGAGCAGTACTTC,CASSLESGQGGSYEQYF
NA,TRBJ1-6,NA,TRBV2,TGTGCCAGCAGTGGGGGTCGGGATTCACCCCTCCACTTT,CASSGGRDSPLHF
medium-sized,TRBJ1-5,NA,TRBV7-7,TGTGCTAGCAGCTTAATTGACACTGGATTTCAGCCCCAGCATTTT,CASSLIDTGFQPQHF
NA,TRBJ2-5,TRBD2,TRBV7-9,TGTGCCAGCAGCCCCTCTTCCTTAGCGGGGAACCTCCAAGAGACCCAGCACTTC,CASSPSSLAGNLQETQHF
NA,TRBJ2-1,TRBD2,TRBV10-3,TGTGCCATCAGTGCGACTAGCGGGAGAAGGAATGAGCAGTTCTTC,CAISATSGRRNEQFF
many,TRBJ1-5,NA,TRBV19,TGTGCCAGTAGTATAGACCTGGACCGGACTGGCAATCAGCCCCAGCATTTT,CASSIDLDRTGNQPQHF
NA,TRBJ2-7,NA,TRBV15,TGTGCCACCAGCAGAGGGGGGGGCTTCTCAAGCTCCTACGAGCAGTACTTC,CATSRGGGFSSSYEQYF
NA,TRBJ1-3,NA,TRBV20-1,TGCAGTGCTAGTCGCCGGGACACCATATATTTT,CSASRRDTIYF
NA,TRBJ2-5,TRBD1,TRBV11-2,TGTGCCAGCAGCTTACTCGGGACAGGGAGGGAGACCCAGTACTTC,CASSLLGTGRETQYF
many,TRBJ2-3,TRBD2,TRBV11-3,TGTGCCAGCAGCTTAGGCACTAGCGGGAGGTACGATACGCAGTATTTT,CASSLGTSGRYDTQYF
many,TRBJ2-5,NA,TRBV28,TGTGCCAGCGGGGAAATGTTCCAAGAGACCCAGTACTTC,CASGEMFQETQYF
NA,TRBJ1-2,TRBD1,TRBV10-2,TGCGCCAGCAGTGAGTCCAGGACAGGGCTCTATGGCTACACCTTC,CASSESRTGLYGYTF
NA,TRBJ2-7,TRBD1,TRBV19,TGTGCCAGTACCGCCCCGGGACAGGGCTACGAGCAGTACTTC,CASTAPGQGYEQYF
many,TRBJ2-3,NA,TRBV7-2,TGTGCCAGCAGCTTCCTAGCGTCAGATACGCAGTATTTT,CASSFLASDTQYF
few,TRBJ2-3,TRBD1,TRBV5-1,TGCGCCAGCAGCTCACAGGGGGCTGGTACAGATACGCAGTATTTT,CASSSQGAGTDTQYF
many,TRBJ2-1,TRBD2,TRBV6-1,TGTGCCAGCGAGTGGCGGGGGGTTTACAATGAGCAGTTCTTC,CASEWRGVYNEQFF
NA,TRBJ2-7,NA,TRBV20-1,TGCAGTGCTAGAGAAGAGGGCAGCTACGAGCAGTACTTC,CSAREEGSYEQYF
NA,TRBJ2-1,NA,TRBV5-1,TGCGCCAGCAGCTTGGTTAGCGTGGTCAACGAGCAGTTCTTC,CASSLVSVVNEQFF
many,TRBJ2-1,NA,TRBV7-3,TGTGCCAGCAGCTTACGGGGCTGGTTGCGGATGGGCTCCTACAATGAGCAGTTCTTC,CASSLRGWLRMGSYNEQFF
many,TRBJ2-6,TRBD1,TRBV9,TGTGCCAGCAGCGTAGGGACAGGGGTTGCTGGGGCCAACGTCCTGACTTTC,CASSVGTGVAGANVLTF
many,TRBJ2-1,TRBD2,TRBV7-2,TGTGCCAGCAGCTTAGGAATAGCGGGGGTGGGGAATGAGCAGTTCTTC,CASSLGIAGVGNEQFF
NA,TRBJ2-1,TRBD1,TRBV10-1,TGCGCCAGCAGTGGTCCGGGACAGGGCAACAATGAGCAGTTCTTC,CASSGPGQGNNEQFF
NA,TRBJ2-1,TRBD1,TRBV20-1,TGCAGTGCTGCCTCCGGGGACAGGGGTTACAATGAGCAGTTCTTC,CSAASGDRGYNEQFF
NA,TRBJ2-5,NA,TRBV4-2,TGTGCCAGCAGCCAATCCGCAGGGGAAGAGACCCAGTACTTC,CASSQSAGEETQYF
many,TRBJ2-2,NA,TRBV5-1,TGCGCCAGCAGAGGGGGGGCCGGGGAGCTGTTTTTT,CASRGGAGELFF
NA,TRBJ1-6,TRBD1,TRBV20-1,TGCAGTGCTACTGTGGGACAGGGGGTCTCACCCCTCCACTTT,CSATVGQGVSPLHF
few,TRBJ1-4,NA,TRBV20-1,TGCAGTGCTAGAGGATGGGACGGTGAAAAACTGTTTTTT,CSARGWDGEKLFF
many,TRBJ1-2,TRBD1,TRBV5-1,TGCGCCAGCAGCAGAACCCGGGACAGTAACTATGGCTACACCTTC,CASSRTRDSNYGYTF
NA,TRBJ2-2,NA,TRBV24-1,TGTGCCACCAGTGAAACGAGGAACACCGGGGAGCTGTTTTTT,CATSETRNTGELFF
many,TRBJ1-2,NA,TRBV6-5,TGTGCCAGCAGTTACTCGTGGAACAGGGAAGGATCGAGTGGCTACACCTTC,CASSYSWNREGSSGYTF
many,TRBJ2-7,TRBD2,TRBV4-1,TGCGCCAGCAGCCAAGATAGGGGACTAGCGGGGGTCTCCTACGAGCAGTACTTC,CASSQDRGLAGVSYEQYF
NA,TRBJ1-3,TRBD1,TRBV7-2,TGTGCCAGCAGCTTCCTACAGGGGGGGGCAGTTGGAAACACCATATATTTT,CASSFLQGGAVGNTIYF
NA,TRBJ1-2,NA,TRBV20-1,TGCAGTGCTAGAGTTTGGAACGGCGACTATGGCTACACCTTC,CSARVWNGDYGYTF
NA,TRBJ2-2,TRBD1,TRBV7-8,TGTGCCAGCAGTTCAGGACAGGGTGACACCGGGGAGCTGTTTTTT,CASSSGQGDTGELFF
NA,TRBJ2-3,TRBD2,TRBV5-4,TGTGCCAGCAGCTTGTGGGCGGGAGGGGCAGATACGCAGTATTTT,CASSLWAGGADTQYF
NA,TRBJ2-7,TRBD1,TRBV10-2,TGCGCCAGCAGTGAGTCCAGGACAGGGGGGTTACGAGCAGACTTC,CASSESRTGGLRADF
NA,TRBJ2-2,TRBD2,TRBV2,TGTGCCAGCAGTGTGGGAGGGCCCGGGGAGCTGTTTTTT,CASSVGGPGELFF
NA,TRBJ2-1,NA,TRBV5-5,TGTGCCAGCAGCTTGATGGGACCGGGGCCCTGCTCCTCCTACAATGAGCAGTTCTTC,CASSLMGPGPCSSYNEQFF
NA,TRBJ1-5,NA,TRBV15,TGTGCCACCAGCAGGGGACGGGGTGATCAGCCCCAGCATTTT,CATSRGRGDQPQHF
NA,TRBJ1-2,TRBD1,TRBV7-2,TGTGCCAGCAGCCCTAGGGGACAGGTGATCTATGGCTACACCTTC,CASSPRGQVIYGYTF
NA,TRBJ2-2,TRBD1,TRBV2,TGTGCCAGCAAGGGGGACAGGAGTCAAACCGGGGAGCTGTTTTTT,CASKGDRSQTGELFF